The TCR beta chain under discussion was sequenced for a study of T cells in Graves' hyperthyroidism and ophthalmopathy. Regarding the study as a whole: A 13 V-J model separated ophthalmopathy from stable hyperthyroidism. In the blood, most expanded thyroid clonotypes above 0.001 appeared as well.

RNA transcripts served as the template for amplifying TCR beta CDR3 regions. First-round RT-PCR with HTBI primers amplified the TCR CDR3 region. TCRdb re-called the multiplex PCR reads with MiXCR, one entry per CDR3 protein. The sample has 550,000 to 700,000 distinct CDR3 sequences, under 60% seen once; the top ten hold roughly 19%. This clonotype was observed a few times. The target antigen is unknown. Input material: peripheral blood or thyroid tissue (not recorded which). This receptor was obtained from an adult woman with Graves' disease, either hyperthyroidism or ophthalmopathy (not recorded which).

The CDR3 coding sequence is TGTGCCAGCAGCCAAGAATCACTCGGAACAGGGAGGGACACCATATATTTT. Amino acids: CASSQESLGTGRDTIYF. This chain links TRBV3-1 with TRBJ1-3; D possibly corresponds to TRBD1 (6 bases). This CDR3 comprises 17 residues. The germline V gene has CDR1 LGHDT and CDR2 YNNKEL (reference sequence). V was cut by 0 bases and J by 8 bases, with 20 bases left in between.